This T cell receptor beta chain was sequenced for a study of cytomegalovirus exposure and HLA in healthy donors. General study findings and limits: Diagnosis of cytomegalovirus status made by the classifier reportedly showed high specificity and sensitivity.

The CDR3 contains 14 residues. Germline trimming cut 4 bases from V and 3 bases from J; bases unmatched to any gene: 3. Germline values: CDR1 SGHRS, CDR2 YFSETQ. With 60 Vbeta and 13 Jbeta primers, the PCR was carried out. Data came from immunoSEQ multiplex PCR; TCRdb stores just in-frame clones and leaves some out. The sample carries about 70,000 clones, 74% recorded once. Worth noting for this clone: Its target is not known.

Sequencing used PBMCs. The sequence came from a human donor in good health. This chain links TRBV5-1 with TRBJ2-7, with 11 bases aligning to TRBD2. CDR3 sequence (DNA): TGCGCCAGCAGCCTGGGACTAGCGGTCTACGAGCAGTACTTC. It encodes CASSLGLAVYEQYF.